The T cell receptor (beta chain) described here comes from a study of monozygotic twins with inflammatory bowel disease. Total RNA amounting to 3,000 to 3,500 ng went into each TCR library. Both the TCRalpha cDNA and the TCRbeta cDNA were taken through two nested PCRs, lasting around 15 and 9 cycles. Reprocessing the 5' RACE reads, TCRdb reports a single entry for every CDR3 protein and omits DNA. Its listing shows about 300,000 distinct CDR3 sequences. Germline CDR1 SGHRS, CDR2 YFSETQ. This CDR3 is built from 14 residues. The specimen sequenced was blood. The TCR comes from a human donor with ulcerative colitis or Crohn's disease, or a healthy co-twin of an affected twin (not recorded which). The rearrangement links TRBV5-1 to TRBJ1-4. The CDR3 sequence is CASSWEGTNEKLFF.